These 18 T cell receptor beta chains were all obtained from the same sample, sequenced in a study of blood T cell repertoires in COVID-19. Libraries were prepared by immunoSEQ multiplex PCR; TCRdb keeps only in-frame clonotypes and omits some of them. The sample shows approximately 230,000 clones, around 88% of them seen only once. Sample: PBMCs or T cells enriched from blood (not recorded which). The source is a woman aged 30 to 39 who had recovered from COVID-19.

The chain couples TRBV6-5 to TRBJ1-1; the D is unclear. Germline CDR1 MNHEY, CDR2 SVGAGI. V lost 1 base, J lost 5 bases, and 8 bases lay in between. This CDR3 contains 13 residues. The CDR3 region has the DNA TGTGCCAGCAGTTACTTTACGGGGACTGAAGCTTTCTTT. Its translation is CASSYFTGTEAFF.

The chain combines TRBV29-1 with TRBJ1-4, with TRBD1 matching 7 bases. The germline gives CDR1 SQVTM, CDR2 ANQGSEA. The CDR3 is 13 residues long. With 7 bases clipped from V and 4 bases from J, the junction kept 6 bases outside the gene matches. CDR3 amino acids: CSGGQGVNEKLFF. For the CDR3, the DNA is TGCAGCGGGGGCCAGGGGGTTAATGAAAAACTGTTTTTT.

This chain joins TRBV4-3 and TRBJ1-2; 7 bases match TRBD1. Trimming cost V 1 base and J 4 bases; bases outside gene matches: 3. The CDR3 consists of 14 residues. CDR1 is LGHNA and CDR2 is YSLEER in the germline V gene. CDR3 DNA sequence: TGCGCCAGCAGCCAAGTCCGGGACAGCTATGGCTACACCTTC. Its protein is CASSQVRDSYGYTF.

The chain couples TRBV10-3 to TRBJ2-2; 9 nucleotides agree with TRBD2. Germline V gives CDR1 ENHRY, CDR2 SYGVKD. The CDR3 is made up of 15 amino acids. V was pared by 4 bases and J by 6 bases, with 6 bases of the junction left unmatched. CDR3 sequence: CAISVLAGFSGELFF. DNA of the CDR3: TGTGCCATCAGTGTCCTAGCGGGATTTTCCGGGGAGCTGTTTTTT.

The V call is TRBV7-6, the J call TRBJ1-4; TRBD1 aligns across 7 bases. Germline assignment: CDR1 SGHVS and CDR2 FNYEAQ. This CDR3 has 14 amino acids. J gave up 5 bases and V 6 bases, and 6 bases lay outside the gene matches. The CDR3 DNA reads TGTGCCAGCAGTAGGACAGGCAAGAATGAAAAACTGTTTTTT. Translation: CASSRTGKNEKLFF.

The V call is TRBV7-2, the J call TRBJ2-3, with a possible D match to TRBD2 (6 bases). The CDR3 has 19 amino acids. Trimming shortened V by 1 base and J by 0 bases, and 20 bases separated the two germline ends. Germline lookup yields CDR1 SGHTA and CDR2 FQGNSA. The CDR3 spells CASSLVAAGSGGSTDTQYF. The CDR3 DNA is TGTGCCAGCAGCTTAGTCGCAGCGGGCAGTGGAGGTAGCACAGATACGCAGTATTTT.

V gene TRBV5-4 combines with J gene TRBJ1-5; 7 bases match TRBD1. This CDR3 spans 14 amino acids. The germline gives CDR1 SGHNT, CDR2 YYREEE (reference sequence). Trimming cost V 4 bases and J 4 bases; bases outside gene matches: 5. The CDR3 protein is CASSNTGENQPQHF. The CDR3 nucleotides read TGTGCCAGCAGCAATACAGGGGAAAATCAGCCCCAGCATTTT.

The rearrangement uses TRBV5-1 and TRBJ2-1; 9 nucleotides agree with TRBD2. CDR1 and CDR2 from the germline V gene are SGHRS and YFSETQ. Trimming at V came to 5 bases and at J to 3 bases, leaving 6 bases not matched to a gene. The CDR3 loop spans 15 amino acids. As DNA, the CDR3 is TGCGCCAGCAGACTGGGGACTAGCAGCTACAATGAGCAGTTCTTC. Translating it yields CASRLGTSSYNEQFF.

The CDR3 bases are TGTGCCAGCAGCCCGACTGATCCGGCAGAAGCTTTCTTT. It codes for CASSPTDPAEAFF. The chain links TRBV7-9 to TRBJ1-1; D ambiguous. Germline V gene lookup returns CDR1 SEHNR and CDR2 FQNEAQ (reference sequence). The CDR3 loop spans 13 amino acids. Trimming cost V 5 bases and J 8 bases, with 15 bases left between them. The whole variable domain, remainder taken from reference TRBV7-9 and TRBJ1-1, is DTGVSQNPRHKITKRGQNVTFRCDPISEHNRLYWYRQTLGQGPEFLTYFQNEAQLEKSRLLSDRFSAERPKGSFSTLEIQRTEQGDSAMYLCASSPTDPAEAFFGQGTRLTVV.

This clone has only a few counts. CDR3 protein: CATSRGDRSNQPQHF. CDR3 DNA: TGTGCCACCAGCAGAGGGGACAGAAGCAATCAGCCCCAGCATTTT. The chain uses TRBV15 and TRBJ1-5; 7 bases are a match to TRBD1. The J segment lost 1 base and the V segment lost 1 base, leaving 1 base of the junction unmatched. CDR3 length: 15 residues. CDR1 LNHNV and CDR2 YYDKDF come from the germline V gene (reference sequence).

This rearrangement joins TRBV15 to TRBJ2-5; 9 bases align to TRBD2. The CDR3 is 15 residues long. Germline trimming cut 3 bases from V and 5 bases from J; bases unmatched to any gene: 7. The germline V gene has CDR1 LNHNV and CDR2 YYDKDF (reference sequence). The CDR3 protein is CATSSLLAGGETQYF. In DNA form, the CDR3 reads TGTGCCACCAGCAGCCTACTAGCGGGCGGGGAGACCCAGTACTTC.

V and J are TRBV6-4 and TRBJ2-3, with unresolved D. This CDR3 has 13 amino acids. The germline V and J ends were trimmed by 3 bases and 3 bases, with 7 bases remaining between them. The V gene's germline CDR1 is MRHNA and CDR2 SNTAGT. CDR3 sequence: CASSDTDTDTQYF. CDR3 DNA: TGTGCCAGCAGTGATACTGATACAGATACGCAGTATTTT.

A single count supports this clone. This chain links TRBV6-1 with TRBJ2-7, with 7 bases fitting TRBD1. This CDR3 spans 16 amino acids. CDR1 MNHNS and CDR2 SASEGT come from the germline V gene. V was clipped by 3 bases and J by 3 bases; unmatched bases: 11. CDR3 DNA: TGTGCCAGCAGTGACCCGACAGGGTTCCCCCACTACGAGCAGTACTTC. Residues: CASSDPTGFPHYEQYF.

This sequence joins TRBV7-9 and TRBJ1-1; tentative D call: TRBD1 (6 bases). Looked up from germline, CDR1 is SEHNR and CDR2 is FQNEAQ (reference sequence). V lost 2 bases and J 3 bases, leaving 19 bases between the germline ends. The CDR3 is 17 amino acids. CDR3 residues: CASSLIWQARGHTEAFF. DNA for the CDR3: TGTGCCAGCAGCTTAATCTGGCAGGCGCGGGGGCACACTGAAGCTTTCTTT. Filled out from reference TRBV7-9 and TRBJ1-1, the complete variable domain reads DTGVSQNPRHKITKRGQNVTFRCDPISEHNRLYWYRQTLGQGPEFLTYFQNEAQLEKSRLLSDRFSAERPKGSFSTLEIQRTEQGDSAMYLCASSLIWQARGHTEAFFGQGTRLTVV.

This clone was counted between two and nine times. The rearrangement links TRBV9 to TRBJ2-1, with D perhaps TRBD1 (6 bases). Germline V gene sequence: CDR1 SGDLS, CDR2 YYNGEE. The CDR3 sequence is 15 residues long. V was trimmed by 0 bases and J by 6 bases, leaving 13 bases between them. CDR3 sequence reads: CASSVGGDTRNEQFF. The CDR3 nucleotides read TGTGCCAGCAGCGTAGGAGGGGACACCCGCAATGAGCAGTTCTTC.

The chain has TRBV6-5 and TRBJ2-2; D uncertain. This CDR3 spans 15 amino acids. The V end lost 5 bases, the J end lost 3 bases, and 13 bases lay between the germline ends. Germline V gene data show CDR1 as MNHEY and CDR2 as SVGAGI. This chain's CDR3 is CASSNKFGHTGELFF. CDR3 sequence (DNA): TGTGCCAGCAGTAACAAGTTTGGCCACACCGGGGAGCTGTTTTTT.

The V and J genes are TRBV4-3 and TRBJ1-2; D uncertain. Per the germline V gene, CDR1 is LGHNA and CDR2 is YSLEER. This CDR3 region has 15 residues. Trimming took off 0 bases at V and 2 bases at J, with 10 bases between the two ends. The CDR3: CASSQEVVRNYGYTF. CDR3 nucleotide sequence: TGCGCCAGCAGCCAAGAAGTAGTCAGGAACTATGGCTACACCTTC.

The J gene is TRBJ2-7, the V gene TRBV7-2; D not certain. V was pared by 5 bases and J by 7 bases, with 15 bases between. This CDR3 is built from 13 residues. Looked up from germline, CDR1 is SGHTA and CDR2 is FQGNSA. Here the CDR3 DNA reads TGTGCCAGCAGCCAGGCCCCCTTGGGTGAGCAGTACTTC. Translating gives CASSQAPLGEQYF.